The TCR beta chain under discussion was sequenced for a study of cytomegalovirus exposure and HLA in healthy donors. General study findings and limits: A list of around 150 TCR beta chains associated with cytomegalovirus was given. Likely technical artifact: a cluster of highly shared sequence variants. According to an earlier analysis, most TCR beta V segments yielded productive rearrangements about 87% or about 30% of the time.

V lost 2 bases and J lost 8, with 12 bases in between. CDR3 length: 12 residues. Germline loops: CDR1 SQVTM, CDR2 ANQGSEA. A remark on this clone: What it binds is unknown.

In the PCR, 60 Vbeta and 13 Jbeta primers were used. In the authors' methods: Roughly 11 million shared chains were among 65 million to 85 million unique TCR beta chains counted in a later analysis. Sequencing was performed with immunoSEQ multiplex PCR; in TCRdb, only in-frame clones are kept and a portion is missing. That table furnishes V, J and clone size, whereas the DNA furnished D and trimming. Of some 87,000 clones in the sample, less than 65% are singletons; the top ten hold roughly 6%. Sequences were obtained from PBMCs. The receptor's source is a woman aged 25-40 years in good health and CMV-seropositive. The chain combines TRBV29-1 with TRBJ1-2; possibly TRBD1 for D (6 bases). This CDR3 is CSVEPQGCGYTF. DNA of the CDR3: TGCAGCGTTGAACCCCAGGGGTGCGGCTACACCTTC.